The TCR beta chain described here comes from a study of CXCR3-negative and CXCR3-positive naive CD8 T cells (dated by TCRdb to between 2018 and 2020). About the investigation overall: About 150 million TRB reads were obtained in total, roughly 1.5 +/- 0.3 million reads per library. TRBV-TRBJ cluster analysis included naive subsets from a handful of donors and memory cells from 3 donors. Diversity and physicochemical repertoire analyses were performed on around ten donors pooled from two independent experiments.

The paper as a whole reports these results and caveats: Both naive subsets had comparably high repertoire diversity, while memory CD8+ T cells had much lower repertoire diversity. Freshly isolated PBMCs were used for most assays because CXCR3 expression partially decreased after cryopreservation. Within the same donor, TRBV-TRBJ usage looked similar between naive CXCR3-negative and CXCR3-positive cells, but memory cells had distinct patterns. Because surface CD5, which is linked to self-reactivity in mice, was comparable between the naive subsets, TCR interaction strength was also inferred from TRB CDR3 physicochemical properties. Compared with CXCR3-negative naive cells, CXCR3-positive naive cells had TRB CDR3s with higher hydrophobicity (lower Kidera factor 4), lower energy, and higher strength and volume indices.

Notes on this clonotype: The target of this receptor is not known.

Reads for this sample came from a NextSeq 550. The Human TCR Profiling Kit (MiLaboratory) was used to prepare UMI-labeled 5' RACE TRB cDNA libraries. cDNA synthesis used the entire amount of extracted RNA, and PCR amplification then used the entire amount of cDNA produced. Libraries were prepared in parallel with an identical number of PCR cycles. The study's processing was this. About 54,000 +/- 9,700 unique UMI-labeled TRB cDNA molecules per library were extracted with MIGEC and MiXCR, with at least two reads per UMI required. An average of approximately 40,000 +/- 10,000 functional in-frame TRB CDR3 nucleotide clonotypes without stop codons was found per library. After each sample was downsampled to 5000 UMI-labeled TRB molecules, VDJtools was used to calculate diversity metrics such as normalized Shannon-Wiener and Chao1. VDJtools was used to calculate clonotype-size-weighted physicochemical properties of the central five CDR3 residues, namely interaction energy, strength, volume and Kidera factor 4. TCRdb reprocessed the reads and assigns one entry to each CDR3 protein sequence, leaving out DNA. These V and J calls are TCRdb output, not the study's own analysis. The sample's table lists a count of over 150,000 distinct CDR3 sequences. Of the sample, under 0.5% falls within the top ten clones.

From a lookup of the germline V gene, CDR1 and CDR2 are MNHEY and SVGEGT. From the cysteine through the phenylalanine, the CDR3 covers 14 amino acids. Only the protein is on record. For each CD8+ T cell subset, flow sorting was done in triplicate, and roughly 310,000 cells per subset went directly into RLT lysis buffer. To exclude memory contaminants, naive CD8+ T cells were stringently defined as CD45RO-CCR7+CD27+CD95-. Peripheral blood mononuclear cells were isolated from buffy coats using standard density gradient centrifugation. Naive CXCR3-negative and CXCR3-positive CD8+ T cells were flow-sorted on a FACSAria III. Total RNA was extracted from sorted cells with an RNeasy Mini Kit.

The chain employs TRBV6-2 or TRBV6-3 and TRBJ2-3; TCRdb's D call, TRBD2, is unchecked because there is no DNA. This receptor was identified in a human donor in good health. Some clones in this sample may be carry-over from other donors' samples. The sequenced sample was naive CXCR3+ CD8+ T cells from blood. The sample's cell subset or site label is to be understood as: CD45RO-CCR7+CD27+CD95- naive CD8+ T cells expressing CXCR3 (TNR3+). The CDR3 sequence is CASSYSLAESTQYF.